Included here is one TCR beta chain sequence, with context. Its antigen is unidentified. Primers for the PCR totalled 60 Vbeta and 13 Jbeta. Data came from immunoSEQ multiplex PCR; TCRdb stores just in-frame clones and leaves some out. The sample lists roughly 190,000 clones, around four fifths occurring once. This sample was taken from a study of cytomegalovirus exposure and HLA in healthy donors. Broader study findings: It was taken for granted in presence/absence analyses that sequencing depth across donors was roughly uniform. Several of the most significant clusters appeared, in a later analysis, to be linked to common viral pathogens.

Trimming shortened V by 5 bases and J by 2 bases, and 6 bases separated the two germline ends. CDR1 is SQVTM and CDR2 is ANQGSEA in the germline V gene. The CDR3 has 11 residues. V gene TRBV29-1 combines with J gene TRBJ1-2; D is uncertain. The material sequenced was PBMCs. This TCR came from a female donor in good health and CMV-seronegative. Written as DNA, the CDR3 is TGCAGCGTTAGCTTGAACTATGGCTACACCTTC. It specifies CSVSLNYGYTF.